The clone carrying this T cell receptor (beta chain) was seen many times. Starting material of 500 to 600 ng total RNA yielded TCR beta cDNA via a constant-region primer. Libraries for TCR beta were built through three nested multiplex PCR rounds, which together made up a slightly modified ARM-PCR procedure. TRBV1-TRBV30 forward primers paired with a C-beta reverse primer drove the first two PCR rounds, about 10 cycles each. MiXCR, applied by TCRdb to the multiplex PCR reads, yields one record per CDR3 protein. The sample lists fewer than 350,000 distinct CDR3 sequences, more than 55% occurring once. This sample was taken from a study of tumor-infiltrating lymphocytes in primary liver carcinoma. Study details: Samples yielded about 3.5 to 7.5 million productive TCRbeta reads, similar across tissue types.

The researchers obtained blood RNA from unsorted whole blood and also extracted germline DNA. The germline V and J ends were trimmed by 6 bases and 5 bases, with 14 bases remaining between them. The CDR3 loop spans 13 amino acids. Germline V lookup: CDR1 MNHEY, CDR2 SVGAGI. The sequenced sample consisted of peripheral blood. The chain recombines TRBV6-5 with TRBJ2-7; D gene unclear. This TCR was recovered from a middle-aged man with primary liver carcinoma and hepatitis B virus infection. CDR3: CASSPHPDNEQYF. CDR3 DNA: TGTGCCAGCAGCCCACACCCAGACAACGAGCAGTACTTC.